This entry lists 10 T cell receptor beta chains sequenced from one sample in a study of T-cell reconstitution after alpha-beta-depleted transplantation in children. Unique molecular identifiers tagged the TCRbeta library. One entry per CDR3 protein, called by TCRdb with MiXCR from the PCR reads. The data hold about 470,000 distinct CDR3 sequences, with approximately 42% observed a single time. The source was PBMCs, collected before TCRalphabeta/CD19-depleted stem cell transplant. These receptors came from a girl aged 2 to 9 with aplastic anemia, due to receive a stem cell transplant.

This clonotype was detected many times. V is TRBV18 and J is TRBJ2-7; possibly TRBD1 or TRBD2 for D (6 bases each). Trimming removed 0 bases from V and 5 bases from J, with 14 bases in between. Germline V gene data show CDR1 as KGHSH and CDR2 as LQKENI. The CDR3 runs to 15 residues. This CDR3 is CASSPPGGSGHEQYF. The CDR3 DNA reads TGTGCCAGCTCACCACCGGGGGGCTCGGGGCACGAGCAGTACTTC. Full variable domain (remainder filled in from reference TRBV18 and TRBJ2-7): NAGVMQNPRHLVRRRGQEARLRCSPMKGHSHVYWYRQLPEEGLKFMVYLQKENIIDESGMPKERFSAEFPKEGPSILRIQQVVRGDSAAYFCASSPPGGSGHEQYFGPGTRLTVT.

This clonotype has more than one count but fewer than ten. This may be a read error: a much more frequent sequence differs by one nucleotide. The chain couples TRBV20-1 to TRBJ2-1, with a tentative D call TRBD1 (6 bases). CDR1 and CDR2 (germline): DFQATT, SNEGSKA (reference sequence). This CDR3 comprises 14 residues. V was shortened by 3 bases and J by 0 bases, with 9 bases between the two germline ends. The CDR3 here is CSASRGSSYNEQFF. The DNA of the CDR3 is TGCAGTGCTAGTAGGGGGAGCTCCTACAATGAGCAGTTCTTC.

This clonotype was picked up one time. The chain uses TRBV12-3 or TRBV12-4 and TRBJ2-1; D unclear. This CDR3 has 14 amino acids. Trimming cost V 4 bases and J 5 bases, with 12 bases left between them. CDR3 sequence: CASSSPLGNNEQFF. The DNA of the CDR3 is TGTGCCAGCAGTTCCCCCTTGGGGAACAATGAGCAGTTCTTC.

This clonotype showed up many times. The V and J genes are TRBV5-1 and TRBJ2-5; possibly TRBD1 for D (6 bases). The CDR3 length is 15 residues. Germline assignment: CDR1 SGHRS and CDR2 YFSETQ. Between the trimmed V and J ends, which lost 1 base and 7 bases, there was a span of 17 bases. The CDR3 reads CASSLKDSQGGTQYF. CDR3 DNA sequence: TGCGCCAGCAGCTTGAAGGACAGCCAAGGGGGGACCCAGTACTTC.

The chain has TRBV29-1 and TRBJ1-1; D perhaps matches TRBD1 (6 bases). Trimming shortened V by 4 bases and J by 1 base, and 7 bases separated the two germline ends. The CDR3 contains 12 residues. Germline CDR1 reads SQVTM; CDR2 reads ANQGSEA. CDR3 amino acids: CSVGGQNTEAFF. The DNA of the CDR3 is TGCAGCGTTGGGGGGCAGAACACTGAAGCTTTCTTT.

This chain links TRBV10-3 with TRBJ2-6, with D unclear. Germline V gene sequence: CDR1 ENHRY, CDR2 SYGVKD. Trimming removed 2 bases at V and 4 bases at J, with 9 bases between. CDR3 length: 15 residues. CDR3 protein: CAISEGDMGANVLTF. DNA for the CDR3: TGTGCCATCAGTGAGGGGGATATGGGGGCCAACGTCCTGACTTTC.

This clonotype was counted a single time. A clone one base away is much larger, so this may be a read error. The V call is TRBV6-1, the J call TRBJ1-2, with TRBD1 matching 10 bases. Germline V lookup: CDR1 MNHNS, CDR2 SASEGT. V lost 6 bases, J lost 12 bases, and 13 bases stayed unmatched. CDR3 length equals 14 residues. DNA for the CDR3: TGTGCCAGCAGACCGACAGGGGGCGGAGGCGGCGACACCTTC. This encodes CASRPTGGGGGDTF.

The chain is built from TRBV29-1 and TRBJ1-1, with D maybe TRBD1 (5 bases). Looked up from germline, CDR1 is SQVTM and CDR2 is ANQGSEA. CDR3 length: 18 amino acids. The germline V and J ends were trimmed by 1 base and 3 bases, with 24 bases remaining between them. CDR3 nucleotides: TGCAGCGTTGAAGGGTTGTCGGGGCCCAAGGTTCTACACACTGAAGCTTTCTTT. Amino acids: CSVEGLSGPKVLHTEAFF.

The table lists this clonotype with many counts. This chain connects TRBV7-8 to TRBJ2-1; the D gene is possibly TRBD1 (6 bases). Germline values: CDR1 SGHVS, CDR2 FQNEAQ. This CDR3 region has 15 residues. The V end was cut by 5 bases, the J end by 0 bases, with 11 bases between. The CDR3 DNA is TGTGCCAGCAGCGGGGGACACAGCTCCTACAATGAGCAGTTCTTC. Translation gives CASSGGHSSYNEQFF.

The rearrangement links TRBV7-6 to TRBJ2-1; TRBD2 might be the D (5 bases). CDR1 is SGHVS and CDR2 is FNYEAQ in the germline V gene. Between the trimmed V and J ends, which lost 2 bases and 1 base, there was a span of 9 bases. This CDR3 contains 15 residues. The CDR3 bases are TGTGCCAGCAGCTTAAGGCTAGCATCCTACAATGAGCAGTTCTTC. Protein: CASSLRLASYNEQFF.